Many counts were recorded for the clone carrying this T cell receptor beta chain. The antigen remains undetermined. Germline CDR1 and CDR2: MNHNY and SVGAGI (reference sequence). The length of the CDR3 is 12 residues. V was shortened by 6 bases and J by 8 bases, with 13 bases between the two germline ends. This sample is drawn from a study of CD8+CD57+ T cells in acquired aplastic anemia. Study-wide context: Sorting CD4+ and CD8+ cells gave DNA averaging about 3.3 ug.

Study-level points and caveats: Patient and control CD8+ Simpson's diversity was not significantly different. Comparison of patients with controls identified roughly 27 shared CD8+ CDR3 sequences.

It was patients with CD8+CD57+ cell expansion by flow cytometry who were chosen for sequencing. All patients had severe acquired aplastic anemia. The study profiled TCR beta VDJ and CDR3 using genomic DNA as template. MiXCR was run by TCRdb on the reads, yielding one entry per CDR3 protein. The table has just over 450,000 distinct CDR3 sequences, 25% to 40% seen once. The receptor was isolated from a human donor with aplastic anemia. V and J are TRBV6-6 and TRBJ1-2; tentative D call: TRBD1 (5 bases). Sequences were obtained from sorted CD4+, CD8+, or CD8+CD57+ T cells (not recorded which) from PBMCs. The CDR3 nucleotides are TGTGCCAGCAGATTGACAGCGATCGGCTACACCTTC. Protein sequence: CASRLTAIGYTF.